Listed here are 10 T cell receptor beta chains from one sample, sequenced in a study of blood T cell repertoires in COVID-19. Repertoires were generated with immunoSEQ multiplex PCR, while TCRdb's copy carries only in-frame clones and drops some. The table lists roughly 150,000 clones, about 83% of them singletons. Source material: peripheral blood. The receptors were gathered from a woman between 70 and 85 years old who had recovered from COVID-19.

The rearrangement uses TRBV11-3 and TRBJ2-7, with a possible D match to TRBD1 (5 bases). The CDR3 length is 13 residues. CDR1 SGHNT and CDR2 YENEEA come from the germline V gene. Trimming removed 1 base from V and 4 bases from J, with 8 bases in between. Here the CDR3 DNA reads TGTGCCAGCAGCTTAGGGGGCTCGTACGAGCAGTACTTC. Translation gives CASSLGGSYEQYF.

The rearrangement uses TRBV28 and TRBJ2-5; 8 positions agree with TRBD2. CDR1 and CDR2 from the germline V gene are MDHEN and SYDVKM. After removal of 5 bases from V and 5 bases from J, the junction contained 10 bases not matched to a gene. CDR3 size: 15 residues. The CDR3 loop is CASSPGGVGEETQYF. CDR3 DNA: TGTGCCAGCAGTCCCGGGGGGGTCGGGGAGGAGACCCAGTACTTC.

The genes are TRBV5-1 and TRBJ1-1; D is perhaps TRBD1 (5 bases). The V end lost 4 bases, the J end lost 1 base, and 5 bases lay between the germline ends. The germline gives CDR1 SGHRS, CDR2 YFSETQ. There are 12 residues in the CDR3. CDR3 nucleotide sequence: TGCGCCAGCAGCCAGGGGAACACTGAAGCTTTCTTT. It yields the protein CASSQGNTEAFF.

The chain is built from TRBV21-1 and TRBJ2-2; the D call TRBD2 from the table was never checked on the DNA. TRBV21-1 is assigned pseudogene status. This CDR3 contains 20 residues. For the CDR3, the DNA is TGTGCCAGCAGCAAAGTCGGGGGAGGGGTTAGGCGGGACAACACCGGGGAGCTGTTTTTT. Protein product: CASSKVGGGVRRDNTGELFF.

V gene TRBV7-7 combines with J gene TRBJ2-3; 7 bases are a match to TRBD2. This CDR3 contains 14 residues. The germline V gene encodes CDR1 SSHAT and CDR2 FNYEAQ (reference sequence). The CDR3 reads CASGPLAATDTQYF. As DNA, the CDR3 is TGTGCTAGCGGCCCCCTAGCGGCCACAGATACGCAGTATTTT.

V gene TRBV7-3 combines with J gene TRBJ2-3; possible D gene TRBD2, 5 bases. CDR1 and CDR2 (germline): SGHTA, FQGTGA. Trimming stripped 5 bases from V and 2 bases from J, with 17 bases between. The CDR3 consists of 16 residues. DNA for the CDR3: TGTGCCAGCAGCCCCCGCAGCGGCCCATACACAGATACGCAGTATTTT. This encodes CASSPRSGPYTDTQYF.

In the case of this clone: Other DNA sequences in this specimen translate into the identical CDR3. The gene calls are TRBV7-9 and TRBJ1-1; no firm D call. V lost 6 bases and J lost 8, with 10 bases in between. There are 11 residues in the CDR3. Germline V gene lookup returns CDR1 SEHNR and CDR2 FQNEAQ (reference sequence). The CDR3 DNA follows: TGTGCCAGCAGTAGGGAGGCCGAAGCTTTCTTT. It specifies CASSREAEAFF. Full variable domain (rest looked up from reference TRBV7-9 and TRBJ1-1): DTGVSQNPRHKITKRGQNVTFRCDPISEHNRLYWYRQTLGQGPEFLTYFQNEAQLEKSRLLSDRFSAERPKGSFSTLEIQRTEQGDSAMYLCASSREAEAFFGQGTRLTVV.

The rearrangement uses TRBV5-1 and TRBJ2-3; 10 bases agree with TRBD2. Trimming removed 4 bases from V and 6 bases from J; junction bases left unmatched: 8. The CDR3 length is 15 residues. Germline-derived CDR1 and CDR2 are SGHRS and YFSETQ. In DNA form, the CDR3 reads TGCGCCAGCAGCCGGACTAGCGGTCGTCAGGATACGCAGTATTTT. Its protein is CASSRTSGRQDTQYF.

This chain uses TRBV4-1 with TRBJ2-7; 7 bases align to TRBD2. CDR3 size: 14 residues. Trimming cost V 2 bases and J 7 bases; bases outside gene matches: 8. Per the germline V gene, CDR1 is MGHRA and CDR2 is YSYEKL. CDR3 loop: CASSQSGRAWEQYF. The CDR3 nucleotides read TGCGCCAGCAGCCAATCTGGGAGGGCCTGGGAGCAGTACTTC.

V is TRBV2 and J is TRBJ1-2; D is ambiguous. The CDR3 runs to 13 residues. CDR1 SNHLY and CDR2 FYNNEI come from the germline V gene. Trimming pared 3 bases from V and 4 bases from J, leaving 9 bases between. The DNA of the CDR3 is TGTGCCAGCAGTGAGAGGAGCACCTATGGCTACACCTTC. This translates into CASSERSTYGYTF. The variable domain in full, with the rest retrieved from reference TRBV2 and TRBJ1-2, is EPEVTQTPSHQVTQMGQEVILRCVPISNHLYFYWYRQILGQKVEFLVSFYNNEISEKSEIFDDQFSVERPDGSNFTLKIRSTKLEDSAMYFCASSERSTYGYTFGSGTRLTVV.